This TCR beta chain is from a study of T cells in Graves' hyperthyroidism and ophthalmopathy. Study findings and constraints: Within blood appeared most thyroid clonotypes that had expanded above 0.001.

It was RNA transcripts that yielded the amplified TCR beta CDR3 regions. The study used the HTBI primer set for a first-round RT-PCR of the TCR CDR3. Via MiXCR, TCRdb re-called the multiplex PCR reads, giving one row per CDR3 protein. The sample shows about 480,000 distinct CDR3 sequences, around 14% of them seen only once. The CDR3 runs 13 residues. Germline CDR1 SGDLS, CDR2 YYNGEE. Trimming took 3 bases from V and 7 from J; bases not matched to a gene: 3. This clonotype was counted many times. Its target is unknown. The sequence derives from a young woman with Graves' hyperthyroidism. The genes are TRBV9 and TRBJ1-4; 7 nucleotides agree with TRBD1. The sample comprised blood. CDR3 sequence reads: CASSGTGVEKLFF. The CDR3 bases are TGTGCCAGCAGCGGTACAGGGGTTGAAAAACTGTTTTTT.